This TCR beta chain stems from a study of Ad26.COV2.S vaccination and SARS-CoV-2 variants. Repertoires were generated with immunoSEQ multiplex PCR, while TCRdb's copy carries only in-frame clones and drops some. The sample shows 350,000 to 450,000 clones, 89% of them seen only once. Treatment indicated: some 19 received Ad26.COV2.S at low or high dose, single or two shots; several received placebo; per-sample allocation not given. Samples analyzed were those drawn on day 63 after the first vaccine or placebo injection. The CDR3 spans 12 residues. Trimming stripped 4 bases from V and 3 bases from J, with 10 bases between. Germline values: CDR1 GTSNPN, CDR2 SVGIG (reference sequence).

This receptor was taken from a person aged 18 to 65 who received the Ad26.COV2.S COVID-19 vaccine or a placebo. The gene calls are TRBV30 and TRBJ2-7; D call uncertain. The material sequenced was peripheral blood, taken in a trial of Ad26.COV2.S vaccine versus placebo. The CDR3 region is CAWKGVGYEQYF. The CDR3 coding sequence is TGTGCCTGGAAAGGCGTTGGCTACGAGCAGTACTTC. The full variable domain, its missing parts supplied by reference TRBV30 and TRBJ2-7, is SQTIHQWPATLVQPVGSPLSLECTVEGTSNPNLYWYRQAAGRGLQLLFYSVGIGQISSEVPQNLSASRPQDRQFILSSKKLLLSDSGFYLCAWKGVGYEQYFGPGTRLTVT.